Listed below are T cell receptor beta chains from one sample, sequenced in a study of shared clonotypes between healthy human individuals. Assay used: immunoSEQ multiplex PCR; TCRdb lists only in-frame clones, some missing. The sample has over a million clones, around 97% seen once; the top ten hold about 1%. The specimen sequenced was naive CD4+ T cells sorted from blood. The receptor set was obtained from a man aged 25 to 45 in good health. The CDR3 runs from the conserved cysteine through the conserved F or W. D genes are given only for firm matches. Some rows have no size entry. The others give once, few or many, or a class for an expanded clone.

v_call	d_call	j_call	clone_size	cdr3_nt	cdr3_aa
TRBV18	TRBD2	TRBJ2-7	.	TGTGCCAGCTCACCACCTAGCGGGGATGCCAAAAAGCAGTACTTC	CASSPPSGDAKKQYF
TRBV14	.	TRBJ2-1	.	TGTGCCAGCAGCCAAGCGTGGGGGTGGGTTAGCGCTAGCTCCTACAATGAGCAGTTCTTC	CASSQAWGWVSASSYNEQFF
TRBV9	TRBD2	TRBJ2-5	.	TGTGCCAGCAGTCCTAGAAACCTGGGACTAGCGGAAGAGACCCAGTACTTC	CASSPRNLGLAEETQYF
TRBV30	TRBD2	TRBJ2-3	.	TGTGCCTGGAGTGAACTAGCGGCTAGCACAGATACGCAGTATTTT	CAWSELAASTDTQYF
TRBV15	.	TRBJ2-7	.	TGTGCCACCAGGCTGGAGTTTGGAGGGGAGCAGTACTTC	CATRLEFGGEQYF
TRBV19	.	TRBJ2-7	.	TGTGCCAGTAGTATCGGAGGAGGGTTCGAGCAGTACTTC	CASSIGGGFEQYF
TRBV4-2	.	TRBJ2-7	.	TGTGCCAGCAGCCAAGATCAGAGCGAGCACTCCTACGAGCAGTACTTC	CASSQDQSEHSYEQYF
TRBV27	.	TRBJ2-2	.	TGTGCCAGCAGGACAGCTATGAACACCGGGGAGCTGTTTTTT	CASRTAMNTGELFF
TRBV18	.	TRBJ1-1	.	TGTGCCAGCTCACCACCGGGGGGGCGAAACACTGAAGCTTTCTTT	CASSPPGGRNTEAFF
TRBV23-1	.	TRBJ1-5	once	TGCGCCAGCAGTAGGGGACACCCGAGCAATCAGCCCCAGCATTTT	CASSRGHPSNQPQHF
TRBV7-9	TRBD1	TRBJ2-3	.	TGTGCCAGCAGCTTGTGGGACAGGGAGACAGATACGCAGTATTTT	CASSLWDRETDTQYF